The 24 T cell receptor beta chains below were found in one sample sequenced in a study of T cells after yellow fever vaccination. TCRdb analysed the 5' RACE reads with MiXCR anew, one entry per CDR3 protein. Of 100,000 to 150,000 distinct CDR3 sequences listed, roughly 15% are singletons. This sample comprised CD8+ T cells sorted from PBMCs, obtained 5 days after the yellow fever booster vaccination. The receptors shown here come from a man aged 18 to 30 who received the YFV17D yellow fever vaccine.

This clonotype was seen only once. The chain is built from TRBV12-5 and TRBJ1-5; D gene unclear. Deletions cut 1 base from V and 3 bases from J, with 4 bases between. Germline V lookup: CDR1 LGHNT, CDR2 FRNRAP. The CDR3 is 13 amino acids. In nucleotides, the CDR3 is TGTGCTAGTGGTTTGGGGTTCAATCAGCCCCAGCATTTT. The encoded protein is CASGLGFNQPQHF.

The sample holds a few counts of this clonotype. The genes are TRBV7-9 and TRBJ1-4; D ambiguous. The germline gives CDR1 SEHNR, CDR2 FQNEAQ (reference sequence). V lost 2 bases to trimming and J lost 7 bases, with 14 bases between them. The CDR3 is 15 amino acids. The CDR3 DNA follows: TGTGCCAGCAGCTTATTTTTCAGAGGGAGTGAAAAACTGTTTTTT. Protein sequence: CASSLFFRGSEKLFF. Full variable domain (outside the CDR3, taken from reference TRBV7-9 and TRBJ1-4): DTGVSQNPRHKITKRGQNVTFRCDPISEHNRLYWYRQTLGQGPEFLTYFQNEAQLEKSRLLSDRFSAERPKGSFSTLEIQRTEQGDSAMYLCASSLFFRGSEKLFFGSGTQLSVL.

A few counts support this clonotype. The V and J genes are TRBV4-3 and TRBJ2-1, with 8 bases that match TRBD1. J was trimmed by 9 bases and V by 0 bases; bases with no gene match: 7. CDR3 size: 15 residues. In germline, CDR1 is LGHNA, CDR2 YSLEER. Here the CDR3 DNA reads TGCGCCAGCAGCCAAGAAAGACAGGGGAAAAGTGAGCAGTTCTTC. Translation gives CASSQERQGKSEQFF.

In this sample, this clonotype turned up once. The chain couples TRBV5-6 to TRBJ1-1, with 9 bases fitting TRBD1. The CDR3 totals 16 residues. The ends lost 4 bases at V and 4 bases at J; junction bases unmatched: 11. The germline V gene encodes CDR1 SGHDT and CDR2 YYEEEE. CDR3: CASSRIPGQGFTEAFF. The CDR3 DNA follows: TGTGCCAGCAGCAGAATACCGGGACAGGGATTCACTGAAGCTTTCTTT.

This clonotype was seen only a few times. This chain joins TRBV6-6 and TRBJ2-1; maybe TRBD2 (6 bases). V lost 2 bases and J lost 7, with 12 bases in between. Germline V gene data show CDR1 as MNHNY and CDR2 as SVGAGI (reference sequence). The CDR3 loop spans 14 amino acids. CDR3 amino acids: CASSYISGGNEQFF. Here the CDR3 DNA reads TGTGCCAGCAGTTACATCTCTGGGGGGAATGAGCAGTTCTTC.

This clonotype appeared a few times. The V and J genes are TRBV11-3 and TRBJ2-1; 9 nucleotides match TRBD1. This CDR3 has 14 residues. V shed 2 bases, J shed 7 bases, and the junction held 3 bases outside the gene matches. Germline assignment: CDR1 SGHNT and CDR2 YENEEA. This chain's CDR3 is CASSLRDRVNEQFF. In nucleotides, the CDR3 is TGTGCCAGCAGCTTACGGGACAGGGTGAATGAGCAGTTCTTC.

This clonotype appeared a few times. The rearrangement joins TRBV6-4 to TRBJ2-2, with D perhaps TRBD2 (5 bases). The CDR3 covers 15 residues. V lost 0 bases, J lost 1 base, and 6 bases lay in between. Germline lookup yields CDR1 MRHNA and CDR2 SNTAGT. CDR3 coding DNA: TGTGCCAGCAGTGACTCGGCGGGGAACACCGGGGAGCTGTTTTTT. The encoded protein is CASSDSAGNTGELFF.

This clonotype was seen more than once but under ten times. The chain recombines TRBV6-5 with TRBJ2-5; 8 bases are a match to TRBD1. The CDR3 runs 13 residues. Germline V gene data show CDR1 as MNHEY and CDR2 as SVGAGI. V gave up 6 bases and J gave up 4 bases; unmatched junction bases: 4. CDR3 nucleotides: TGTGCCAGCAGCTCAGGGGGCGCAGAGACCCAGTACTTC. Protein sequence: CASSSGGAETQYF.

This chain uses TRBV7-2 with TRBJ1-3; no definite D call. Germline assignment: CDR1 SGHTA and CDR2 FQGNSA. V lost 3 bases and J 0 bases, leaving 9 bases between the germline ends. The CDR3 sequence is 15 residues long. The CDR3, as DNA: TGTGCCAGCAGCTTTTTTCTAGGCTCTGGAAACACCATATATTTT. Translating gives CASSFFLGSGNTIYF.

This clonotype was observed a handful of times. J is TRBJ2-7 and V is TRBV5-6; D might be TRBD1 (5 bases). This CDR3 is 14 amino acids long. The V gene lost 3 bases and the J gene lost 2 bases, with 12 bases spanning the gap. Germline V gene sequence: CDR1 SGHDT, CDR2 YYEEEE. DNA for the CDR3: TGTGCCAGCAGCTCACCGACAGCAACCTACGAGCAGTACGTC. Translation: CASSSPTATYEQYV.

The rearrangement links TRBV29-1 to TRBJ1-2; possible D gene TRBD1, 5 bases. The CDR3 length is 13 residues. Trimming stripped 2 bases from V and 4 bases from J, with 11 bases between. Germline CDR1 reads SQVTM; CDR2 reads ANQGSEA. CDR3 in amino acids: CSVESSDSYGYTF. The CDR3 nucleotides are TGCAGCGTTGAATCCTCCGACAGCTATGGCTACACCTTC. Full variable domain (rest looked up from reference TRBV29-1 and TRBJ1-2): SAVISQKPSRDICQRGTSLTIQCQVDSQVTMMFWYRQQPGQSLTLIATANQGSEATYESGFVIDKFPISRPNLTFSTLTVSNMSPEDSSIYLCSVESSDSYGYTFGSGTRLTVV.

The rearrangement uses TRBV7-8 and TRBJ2-3; 14 bases map to TRBD2. Per germline, CDR1 SGHVS and CDR2 FQNEAQ. The trim removed 1 base at V and 4 bases at J, leaving 7 bases unmatched. This CDR3 spans 18 amino acids. The CDR3 coding sequence is TGTGCCAGCAGCTTAGATAGACTAGCGGGGGGGGAGGCAGATACGCAGTATTTT. It encodes CASSLDRLAGGEADTQYF.

The chain has TRBV27 and TRBJ2-3, with D possibly TRBD1 on 6 matching bases. Trimming stripped 8 bases from V and 12 bases from J, with 21 bases between. CDR1 is MNHEY and CDR2 is SMNVEV in the germline V gene (reference sequence). CDR3 size: 13 residues. The CDR3 loop is CASLGSPGQIQYF. The CDR3 bases are TGTGCCAGCTTGGGCTCTCCAGGACAGATACAGTATTTT.

This clonotype was found many times. J is TRBJ1-1 and V is TRBV19, with D possibly TRBD1 on 5 matching bases. The germline gives CDR1 LNHDA, CDR2 SQIVND (reference sequence). The CDR3 is made up of 11 amino acids. Trimming shortened V by 6 bases and J by 6 bases, and 8 bases separated the two germline ends. CDR3 loop: CASSPGAEAFF. Written as DNA, the CDR3 is TGTGCCAGTAGCCCGGGGGCTGAAGCTTTCTTT.

This chain links TRBV3-1 with TRBJ2-1; 9 bases map to TRBD2. The V gene's germline CDR1 is LGHDT and CDR2 YNNKEL (reference sequence). The CDR3 loop spans 16 amino acids. Losses at the gene ends were 5 bases for V and 4 bases for J; bases not matched to a gene: 9. CDR3 region: CASSVGEAGGYNEQFF. CDR3 coding DNA: TGTGCCAGCAGCGTCGGGGAAGCGGGGGGTTACAATGAGCAGTTCTTC.

There are many counts of this clonotype. V gene TRBV5-1 combines with J gene TRBJ2-3, with 8 bases fitting TRBD1. Trimming took 1 base from V and 6 from J; bases not matched to a gene: 4. CDR3 size: 14 residues. Germline CDR1 reads SGHRS; CDR2 reads YFSETQ. The CDR3 loop reads CASSLRTGSDTQYF. The CDR3 region has the DNA TGCGCCAGCAGCTTGAGGACAGGGTCGGATACGCAGTATTTT.

V is TRBV2 and J is TRBJ2-5, with 7 bases matching TRBD1. Germline values: CDR1 SNHLY, CDR2 FYNNEI. V was clipped by 8 bases and J by 2 bases; unmatched bases: 8. The CDR3 is 14 amino acids. This chain's CDR3 is CASRPGQIQETQYF. CDR3 nucleotide sequence: TGTGCCAGCCGTCCGGGACAGATACAAGAGACCCAGTACTTC.

The V and J genes are TRBV4-1 and TRBJ1-5; 8 positions agree with TRBD1. CDR1 and CDR2 from the germline V gene are MGHRA and YSYEKL. Trimming at V came to 3 bases and at J to 3 bases, leaving 7 bases not matched to a gene. The CDR3 sequence is 16 residues long. Here the CDR3 reads CASSQDRDRFNQPQHF. CDR3 bases: TGCGCCAGCAGCCAGGACCGGGACAGGTTCAATCAGCCCCAGCATTTT.

The rearrangement joins TRBV12-3 or TRBV12-4 to TRBJ2-7, with a weak D call TRBD1 (5 bases). The CDR3 contains 14 residues. V lost 5 bases to trimming and J lost 6 bases, with 17 bases between them. The DNA for the CDR3 is TGTGCCAGCAGTCCACGAATTCAAAGGGGCGAGCAGTACTTC. Translating gives CASSPRIQRGEQYF.

This clonotype has a handful of counts. The chain combines TRBV11-3 with TRBJ2-7, with TRBD1 as a possible D gene (6 bases). V was shortened by 5 bases and J by 5 bases, with 13 bases between the two germline ends. The length of the CDR3 is 13 residues. Germline V gene lookup returns CDR1 SGHNT and CDR2 YENEEA. DNA for the CDR3: TGTGCCAGCAGCCCCGGGACATCCAACGAGCAGTACTTC. This gives the protein CASSPGTSNEQYF.

The chain couples TRBV5-5 to TRBJ2-5; TRBD2 matches 11 bases. CDR1 and CDR2 from the germline V gene are SGHKS and YYEKEE (reference sequence). Unmatched junction bases numbered 11, after V lost 2 bases and J lost 2 bases. CDR3 length: 18 residues. The CDR3 reads CASSFRVAGGQEQETQYF. CDR3 in DNA: TGTGCCAGCAGCTTCCGGGTAGCGGGGGGGCAGGAACAAGAGACCCAGTACTTC.

The table lists this clonotype with a few counts. The gene calls are TRBV25-1 and TRBJ1-5, with a weak D call TRBD1 (6 bases). This CDR3 contains 15 residues. V was pared by 3 bases and J by 2 bases, with 11 bases between. Looked up from germline, CDR1 is MGHDK and CDR2 is SYGVNS. CDR3 nucleotides: TGTGCCAGCAGTGAGGGGACAAAAGGCAATCAGCCCCAGCATTTT. Its translation is CASSEGTKGNQPQHF.

This clonotype has ten or more counts. The V and J genes are TRBV29-1 and TRBJ2-1, with D possibly called TRBD1 or TRBD2 (5 bases each). This CDR3 spans 14 amino acids. From germline, CDR1 is SQVTM and CDR2 ANQGSEA. Trimming pared 6 bases from V and 3 bases from J, leaving 15 bases between. Here the CDR3 DNA reads TGCAGCGTAGAGGACCTGGGGGTCTACAATGAGCAGTTCTTC. Amino acids: CSVEDLGVYNEQFF.

In this sample, this clonotype turned up a few times. V and J are TRBV6-6 and TRBJ1-1; D may be TRBD1 (6 bases). V was cut by 6 bases and J by 4 bases, with 15 bases left in between. This CDR3 contains 14 residues. Germline V gene lookup returns CDR1 MNHNY and CDR2 SVGAGI (reference sequence). The CDR3 reads CASSADGGGTEAFF. The CDR3 DNA reads as TGTGCCAGCAGCGCGGATGGGGGCGGCACTGAAGCTTTCTTT.